This note documents a single T cell receptor beta chain sequence. The sample is drawn from a study of control samples from healthy donors and cancer patients. The CDR3 has 13 amino acids. V was trimmed by 8 bases and J by 0 bases, leaving 8 bases between them. Libraries were prepared by immunoSEQ multiplex PCR; TCRdb keeps only in-frame clonotypes and omits some of them. The sample carries roughly 180,000 clones, more than 90% recorded once. The receptor comes from a woman aged 40 to 50 in good health. Sequenced material: blood. V is TRBV12-3 or TRBV12-4 and J is TRBJ1-3; D is ambiguous. As DNA, the CDR3 is TGTGCCAGCTCTACTATCTCTGGAAACACCATATATTTT. Protein sequence: CASSTISGNTIYF.